The 27 T cell receptor beta chains given below trace back to one sample, sequenced in a study of T cell responses to AZD1222 COVID-19 vaccine. Produced via immunoSEQ multiplex PCR; TCRdb's table is partial and in-frame only. The sample records about 270,000 clones, almost 95% being singletons. Sequencing was performed on peripheral blood, taken 28 days after the second AZD1222 dose. The receptors derive from an adult who received the AZD1222 COVID-19 vaccine.

This CDR3 reads CASSLTGGTEAFF. The CDR3 region has the DNA TGTGCCAGCAGCTTAACAGGGGGAACTGAAGCTTTCTTT. The rearrangement links TRBV7-2 to TRBJ1-1, with TRBD1 matching 8 bases. The CDR3 covers 13 residues. Trimming removed 2 bases from V and 5 bases from J; junction bases left unmatched: 1. The germline CDR1 and CDR2 sequences are SGHTA and FQGNSA. The whole variable domain, filled in from reference TRBV7-2 and TRBJ1-1, reads GAGVSQSPSNKVTEKGKDVELRCDPISGHTALYWYRQSLGQGLEFLIYFQGNSAPDKSGLPSDRFSAERTGGSVSTLTIQRTQQEDSAVYLCASSLTGGTEAFFGQGTRLTVV.

This clone was found a few times. The V and J genes are TRBV28 and TRBJ1-5; D uncertain. The CDR3 has 14 amino acids. Trimming left V 2 bases short and J 3 bases short, with 8 bases between. From germline, CDR1 is MDHEN and CDR2 SYDVKM. In nucleotides, the CDR3 is TGTGCCAGCAGTTTAATGGCCGACAATCAGCCCCAGCATTTT. Its protein is CASSLMADNQPQHF.

This chain connects TRBV19 to TRBJ1-1; 7 bases align to TRBD1. Trimming took 4 bases from V and 0 from J; bases not matched to a gene: 2. The CDR3 length is 14 residues. Germline V lookup: CDR1 LNHDA, CDR2 SQIVND (reference sequence). CDR3 sequence: CASSTTGMNTEAFF. DNA of the CDR3: TGTGCCAGTAGTACGACAGGGATGAACACTGAAGCTTTCTTT.

This clone was seen a handful of times. The chain employs TRBV5-6 and TRBJ2-2; maybe TRBD1 (6 bases). Germline CDR1 is SGHDT and CDR2 is YYEEEE. CDR3 length: 15 residues. The V gene lost 2 bases and the J gene lost 4 bases, with 12 bases spanning the gap. CDR3 protein: CASSLQGLSTGELFF. As DNA, the CDR3 is TGTGCCAGCAGCTTACAGGGCTTGAGCACCGGGGAGCTGTTTTTT.

V and J are TRBV15 and TRBJ2-7, with 12 bases aligning to TRBD2. The V and J ends lost 1 base and 7 bases, in that order; junction bases with no gene match: 11. The CDR3 has 17 residues. Germline lookup yields CDR1 LNHNV and CDR2 YYDKDF (reference sequence). CDR3 DNA sequence: TGTGCCACCAGCAGAGCCCCCCCTAGCGGGGGGGCCGAAGAGCAGTACTTC. It specifies CATSRAPPSGGAEEQYF.

This clone has just a few counts. This chain links TRBV2 with TRBJ2-5; tentatively, D is TRBD2 (5 bases). Germline-derived CDR1 and CDR2 are SNHLY and FYNNEI. The CDR3 is 12 residues long. V was cut by 7 bases and J by 2 bases, with 8 bases left in between. Here the CDR3 reads CASKGGQETQYF. Here the CDR3 DNA reads TGTGCCAGCAAAGGCGGGCAAGAGACCCAGTACTTC. The whole variable domain, remainder taken from reference TRBV2 and TRBJ2-5, is EPEVTQTPSHQVTQMGQEVILRCVPISNHLYFYWYRQILGQKVEFLVSFYNNEISEKSEIFDDQFSVERPDGSNFTLKIRSTKLEDSAMYFCASKGGQETQYFGPGTRLLVL.

The chain combines TRBV18 with TRBJ2-7; tentative D call: TRBD1 (6 bases). V was clipped by 3 bases and J by 1 base, with 7 bases between them. In germline, CDR1 is KGHSH, CDR2 LQKENI. The CDR3 spans 13 residues. CDR3 nucleotides: TGTGCCAGCTCACCGGGACAATCCTACGAGCAGTACTTC. Translation gives CASSPGQSYEQYF.

This chain joins TRBV6-5 and TRBJ1-5; D remains unclear. Germline CDR1 reads MNHEY; CDR2 reads SVGAGI. The CDR3 is 14 amino acids. V was shortened by 10 bases and J by 0 bases, with 13 bases between the two germline ends. CDR3 amino acids: CATRKGGSNQPQHF. The CDR3 bases are TGTGCCACCAGGAAGGGAGGTAGCAATCAGCCCCAGCATTTT.

The chain recombines TRBV28 with TRBJ1-5, with D possibly being TRBD1 (6 bases). Between the trimmed V and J ends, which lost 4 bases and 4 bases, there was a span of 14 bases. The CDR3 contains 15 residues. Germline CDR1 and CDR2: MDHEN and SYDVKM. The CDR3 spells CASSWGARGNQPQHF. In DNA, the CDR3 is TGTGCCAGCAGTTGGGGCGCCAGGGGAAATCAGCCCCAGCATTTT.

This chain joins TRBV7-3 and TRBJ2-5; D is possibly TRBD2 (6 bases). Per the germline V gene, CDR1 is SGHTA and CDR2 is FQGTGA. V lost 5 bases and J lost 4, with 11 bases in between. The CDR3 runs 13 residues. CDR3 sequence (DNA): TGTGCCAGCAGCAGAACTAGCAGAGAGACCCAGTACTTC. It is translated as CASSRTSRETQYF.

The V call is TRBV21-1, the J call TRBJ2-7; TRBD1, as called in the table, went unchecked against the DNA. TRBV21-1 is an annotated pseudogene. The length of the CDR3 is 16 residues. The CDR3 DNA is TGTGCCACCTCCAAAGGGGGCGAGCGACTGTCCTACGAGCAGTACTTC. Translated: CATSKGGERLSYEQYF.

The V call is TRBV7-3, the J call TRBJ2-2, with no clear D. The CDR3 covers 15 residues. V was trimmed by 2 bases and J by 9 bases, leaving 16 bases between them. CDR1 SGHTA and CDR2 FQGTGA come from the germline V gene. CDR3 sequence reads: CASSLGQTTPRELFF. In nucleotides, the CDR3 is TGTGCCAGCAGCTTAGGTCAGACAACCCCGAGGGAGCTGTTTTTT.

The CDR3 sequence: CASSQKSMNTEAFF. The CDR3 nucleotides read TGTGCCAGCAGCCAAAAGAGTATGAACACTGAAGCTTTCTTT. The chain employs TRBV3-1 (or the pseudogene TRBV3-2) and TRBJ1-1, with unresolved D. Germline loops: CDR1 LGHDT, CDR2 YNNKEL (reference sequence). V lost 2 bases, J lost 0 bases, and 7 bases lay in between. This CDR3 has 14 residues.

The chain uses TRBV7-9 and TRBJ1-2; D possibly corresponds to TRBD1 (6 bases). From germline, CDR1 is SEHNR and CDR2 FQNEAQ (reference sequence). This CDR3 comprises 12 residues. V was cut by 4 bases and J by 5 bases, with 8 bases left in between. Here the CDR3 DNA reads TGTGCCAGCAGCTCCCAGGGGTATGGCTACACCTTC. As protein: CASSSQGYGYTF.

The V call is TRBV27, the J call TRBJ2-2, with D possibly matching TRBD1 (5 bases). V shed 4 bases and J shed 5 bases, with 11 bases lying between them. Per germline, CDR1 MNHEY and CDR2 SMNVEV (reference sequence). The CDR3 sequence is 14 residues long. CDR3 nucleotide sequence: TGTGCCAGCAGTTCTGGTGGGGCGACCGGGGAGCTGTTTTTT. This sequence encodes CASSSGGATGELFF.

This chain connects TRBV3-1 (or the pseudogene TRBV3-2) to TRBJ1-3; 7 nucleotides agree with TRBD1. The CDR3 length is 17 residues. The germline V gene encodes CDR1 LGHDT and CDR2 YNNKEL (reference sequence). V trimming: 0 bases; J trimming: 4 bases; junction bases outside the gene matches: 9. The CDR3 DNA is TGTGCCAGCAGCCAAGATCAAAGGACAGGTGGAGGAAACACCATATATTTT. Encoded protein: CASSQDQRTGGGNTIYF.

The chain couples TRBV5-1 to TRBJ1-2; D is perhaps TRBD1 (5 bases). The ends were cut back, 7 bases at V and 4 bases at J, with 11 bases in the middle. The CDR3 spans 12 residues. Per germline, CDR1 SGHRS and CDR2 YFSETQ. CDR3 DNA: TGCGCCAGCTCCCCGGGGGGCTATGGCTACACCTTC. Its protein is CASSPGGYGYTF.

The V and J genes are TRBV23-1 and TRBJ1-6; 12 bases agree with TRBD1. TRBV23-1 is flagged as an ORF with uncertain function. CDR3 length equals 17 residues. V shed 7 bases, J shed 4 bases, and the junction held 8 bases outside the gene matches. The CDR3 DNA is TGCGCCAGCACACAACGGGACAGGGGGCCTTATAATTCACCCCTCCACTTT. It translates to CASTQRDRGPYNSPLHF.

The chain is built from TRBV4-1 and TRBJ2-3, with 7 bases that match TRBD1. This CDR3 comprises 15 residues. J gave up 2 bases and V 4 bases, and 6 bases lay outside the gene matches. The V gene's germline CDR1 is MGHRA and CDR2 YSYEKL. The CDR3 DNA reads TGCGCCAGCAGCCCGTCACAGGGGCCCACAGATACGCAGTATTTT. The encoded protein is CASSPSQGPTDTQYF.

This clone occurred once. V usage is TRBV6-5 and J usage is TRBJ2-7; 8 bases fit TRBD1. V lost 7 bases, J lost 3 bases, and 8 bases stayed unmatched. Looked up from germline, CDR1 is MNHEY and CDR2 is SVGAGI. The CDR3 has 14 amino acids. The CDR3 is CASKRGQGIYEQYF. In DNA, the CDR3 is TGTGCCAGCAAACGAGGACAGGGCATCTACGAGCAGTACTTC.

The V call is TRBV4-1, the J call TRBJ2-6; D gene uncertain. Germline V CDR1 and CDR2: MGHRA, YSYEKL. The ends were cut back, 0 bases at V and 3 bases at J, with 15 bases in the middle. CDR3 length: 18 residues. DNA of the CDR3: TGCGCCAGCAGCCAAGATCCCCGACCCCGAGGTGGGGCCAACGTCCTGACTTTC. Its translation: CASSQDPRPRGGANVLTF.

The chain uses TRBV6-5 and TRBJ2-1, with 8 nucleotides matching TRBD1. The length of the CDR3 is 15 residues. V was clipped by 5 bases and J by 3 bases; unmatched bases: 6. CDR1 is MNHEY, CDR2 SVGAGI, per germline. CDR3 sequence reads: CASSTSGTGYNEQFF. DNA for the CDR3: TGTGCCAGCAGTACTTCCGGGACAGGCTACAATGAGCAGTTCTTC.

CDR3 sequence: CASSYSSGGEDTEAFF. DNA for the CDR3: TGTGCCAGCAGTTACTCAAGTGGAGGTGAGGACACTGAAGCTTTCTTT. The chain is built from TRBV6-2 or TRBV6-3 and TRBJ1-1; D ambiguous. V was clipped by 0 bases and J by 3 bases, with 14 bases between them. CDR1 is MNHEY and CDR2 is SVGEGT in the germline V gene. This CDR3 has 16 amino acids.

J is TRBJ2-1 and V is TRBV7-2; D call uncertain. Per the germline V gene, CDR1 is SGHTA and CDR2 is FQGNSA. V shed 3 bases and J shed 6 bases, with 6 bases lying between them. The CDR3 loop spans 12 amino acids. The CDR3 DNA sequence: TGTGCCAGCAGCTTGGCGCGCAATGAGCAGTTCTTC. This codes for CASSLARNEQFF.

The chain is built from TRBV9 and TRBJ1-3, with D possibly being TRBD1 (6 bases). CDR1 is SGDLS and CDR2 is YYNGEE in the germline V gene. V dropped 3 bases and J dropped 2 bases, with 12 bases sitting between them. The length of the CDR3 is 15 residues. The CDR3 spells CASSGRQAPGNTIYF. For the CDR3, the DNA is TGTGCCAGCAGCGGTAGACAGGCGCCTGGAAACACCATATATTTT. The complete variable domain, with remaining parts taken from reference TRBV9 and TRBJ1-3, reads DSGVTQTPKHLITATGQRVTLRCSPRSGDLSVYWYQQSLDQGLQFLIQYYNGEERAKGNILERFSAQQFPDLHSELNLSSLELGDSALYFCASSGRQAPGNTIYFGEGSWLTVV.

The J gene is TRBJ1-1, the V gene TRBV28, with a weak D call TRBD1 (5 bases). CDR1 and CDR2 from the germline V gene are MDHEN and SYDVKM. This CDR3 spans 15 amino acids. V lost 1 base to trimming and J lost 5 bases, with 14 bases between them. CDR3 amino acids: CASSLLGRLRTEAFF. The CDR3 DNA reads as TGTGCCAGCAGTTTATTGGGACGCCTGAGGACTGAAGCTTTCTTT.

This clone appeared a few times. V is TRBV18 and J is TRBJ1-1, with D hard to call. V lost 3 bases and J lost 1, with 12 bases in between. Germline V gene sequence: CDR1 KGHSH, CDR2 LQKENI. The CDR3 runs 15 residues. The CDR3 bases are TGTGCCAGCTCACCCTCCCCAACGGGGAACACTGAAGCTTTCTTT. Translation gives CASSPSPTGNTEAFF.